Shown below are 14 T cell receptor beta chains from a single sample sequenced in a study of early T cells in non-severe SARS-CoV-2 infection. TCRdb used MiXCR to reprocess the 5' RACE reads, holding one entry per CDR3 protein. Here the sample spans fewer than 100,000 distinct CDR3 sequences, about an eighth being singletons. Sequencing input: whole blood. The source of these receptors is an adult who was a healthcare worker with PCR-confirmed SARS-CoV-2 infection or an uninfected control (not recorded which).

This clonotype was seen a few times. The chain has TRBV29-1 and TRBJ1-1; D is possibly TRBD1 (6 bases). Germline V gene lookup returns CDR1 SQVTM and CDR2 ANQGSEA. The V and J ends lost 0 bases and 4 bases respectively, with 18 bases between them. The CDR3 has 16 residues. In DNA form, the CDR3 reads TGCAGCGTTGAAGATCCCCAGGGGACTTCCTCCACTGAAGCTTTCTTT. This codes for CSVEDPQGTSSTEAFF.

The sample holds many counts of this clonotype. J is TRBJ2-3 and V is TRBV5-1; possible D gene TRBD2, 6 bases. The germline gives CDR1 SGHRS, CDR2 YFSETQ. The CDR3 covers 15 residues. The ends were cut back, 4 bases at V and 3 bases at J, with 15 bases in the middle. The CDR3 loop is CASSPTGEETDTQYF. The CDR3, as DNA: TGCGCCAGCAGCCCGACGGGGGAGGAGACAGATACGCAGTATTTT.

The chain uses TRBV6-2 or TRBV6-3 and TRBJ2-1; 15 positions agree with TRBD2. Germline CDR1 reads MNHEY; CDR2 reads SVGEGT. After removal of 3 bases from V and 10 bases from J, the junction contained 7 bases not matched to a gene. The CDR3 sequence is 16 residues long. The CDR3 region has the DNA TGTGCCAGCAGTTATGGACTAGCGGGAGGGCTAAGGGAGCAGTTCTTC. This sequence encodes CASSYGLAGGLREQFF.

This clonotype appeared a few times. This chain connects TRBV27 to TRBJ2-4; 8 nucleotides line up with TRBD1. Germline V lookup: CDR1 MNHEY, CDR2 SMNVEV (reference sequence). The CDR3 is 15 residues long. Here the CDR3 reads CAVGGGSGQANIQYF. The DNA of the CDR3 is TGTGCGGTCGGCGGTGGTTCGGGACAGGCTAACATTCAGTACTTC.

By share of the sample, this clonotype is medium-sized (0.01 to 0.1%). The rearrangement joins TRBV20-1 to TRBJ2-2; TRBD2 matches at 12 bases. CDR3 length: 13 amino acids. The J segment lost 8 bases and the V segment lost 4 bases, leaving 2 bases of the junction unmatched. The germline V gene has CDR1 DFQATT and CDR2 SNEGSKA (reference sequence). CDR3 sequence reads: CSAKTSGRGELFF. The CDR3 DNA reads TGCAGTGCTAAGACTAGCGGGAGAGGGGAGCTGTTTTTT.

This clonotype appeared a few times. The chain has TRBV5-6 and TRBJ2-1; D gene uncertain. V was clipped by 0 bases and J by 8 bases, with 15 bases between them. This CDR3 is built from 15 residues. The germline CDR1 and CDR2 sequences are SGHDT and YYEEEE. CDR3 protein: CASSLEYYATHEQFF. The CDR3 DNA sequence: TGTGCCAGCAGCTTGGAGTACTACGCGACCCATGAGCAGTTCTTC.

This clonotype was found a few times. V gene TRBV6-2 or TRBV6-3 combines with J gene TRBJ2-3; weak D call: TRBD2 (5 bases). This CDR3 is 13 amino acids long. The ends were cut back, 4 bases at V and 3 bases at J, with 8 bases in the middle. CDR1 MNHEY and CDR2 SVGEGT come from the germline V gene. The CDR3 loop is CASSSWETDTQYF. The CDR3, as DNA: TGTGCCAGCAGTTCGTGGGAGACAGATACGCAGTATTTT.

There are a few counts of this clonotype. V usage is TRBV6-5 and J usage is TRBJ1-6; perhaps TRBD1 as D (5 bases). Looked up from germline, CDR1 is MNHEY and CDR2 is SVGAGI. V lost 0 bases and J 9 bases, leaving 9 bases between the germline ends. The CDR3 runs 14 residues. DNA for the CDR3: TGTGCCAGCAGTTACTCTCGGGACGGTTCACCCCTCCACTTT. Translated: CASSYSRDGSPLHF.

This clonotype was seen only a few times. This chain links TRBV7-9 with TRBJ1-2, with D possibly being TRBD1 (6 bases). Germline V gives CDR1 SEHNR, CDR2 FQNEAQ (reference sequence). Trimming pared 2 bases from V and 2 bases from J, leaving 12 bases between. The CDR3 is made up of 15 amino acids. The DNA of the CDR3 is TGTGCCAGCAGCTTAACGGACAGACCGAACTATGGCTACACCTTC. Encoded protein: CASSLTDRPNYGYTF.

In this sample, this clonotype turned up a few times. This chain connects TRBV18 to TRBJ1-2, with D perhaps matching TRBD1 (5 bases). The germline CDR1 and CDR2 sequences are KGHSH and LQKENI. Trimming removed 0 bases at V and 4 bases at J, with 9 bases between. The CDR3 is made up of 14 amino acids. The CDR3 sequence is CASSPPSGTYGYTF. The CDR3 DNA sequence: TGTGCCAGCTCACCACCGTCAGGGACCTATGGCTACACCTTC.

This clonotype was detected only a few times. V and J are TRBV29-1 and TRBJ1-1; D not resolved. This CDR3 contains 12 residues. Germline CDR1 is SQVTM and CDR2 is ANQGSEA. V was clipped by 3 bases and J by 7 bases, with 12 bases between them. CDR3 protein: CSVDSPGGEAFF. As DNA, the CDR3 is TGCAGCGTTGATAGTCCCGGAGGTGAAGCTTTCTTT. Complete variable domain (other parts from reference TRBV29-1 and TRBJ1-1): SAVISQKPSRDICQRGTSLTIQCQVDSQVTMMFWYRQQPGQSLTLIATANQGSEATYESGFVIDKFPISRPNLTFSTLTVSNMSPEDSSIYLCSVDSPGGEAFFGQGTRLTVV.

This clonotype has a handful of counts. This chain connects TRBV9 to TRBJ2-7; D is unresolved. V gave up 0 bases and J gave up 7 bases, with 14 bases separating them. Germline V gives CDR1 SGDLS, CDR2 YYNGEE. The CDR3 spans 14 residues. The CDR3 is CASSVESEAREQYF. DNA for the CDR3: TGTGCCAGCAGCGTAGAATCCGAGGCACGGGAGCAGTACTTC.

This clonotype came up many times. Compared with germline, one end of the junction differs, possibly owing to a read error. V is TRBV12-3 or TRBV12-4 and J is TRBJ1-1; TRBD1 matches at 8 bases. The CDR3 length is 15 residues. The CDR3, as DNA: TGTGCCAGCAGCTTAGGGGACAGGATGAACACTGAAGCTTTCTTT. Its protein product is CASSLGDRMNTEAFF.

This clonotype was observed at least ten times. This chain connects TRBV5-8 to TRBJ2-5; 11 bases agree with TRBD2. The V and J ends lost 2 bases and 2 bases, in that order; junction bases with no gene match: 5. The CDR3 is 16 residues long. Germline CDR1 and CDR2: SGHTS and YDEGEE. CDR3 protein: CASSLEGTSGQETQYF. CDR3 sequence (DNA): TGTGCCAGCAGCTTAGAAGGGACTAGCGGACAAGAGACCCAGTACTTC.